This T cell receptor (beta chain) was retrieved from a study of blood T cell repertoires in COVID-19. Germline CDR1 is LGHNA and CDR2 is YNFKEQ. This CDR3 region has 18 residues. V lost 3 bases and J lost 0, with 17 bases in between. This clone occurred once. Original handling: Estimation of nucleated cell counts was performed using reference gene primer amplification. Libraries were prepared by immunoSEQ multiplex PCR; TCRdb keeps only in-frame clonotypes and omits some of them. V and J calls and clone size come straight from that table; D and trimming were deduced from the DNA. The data contain some 300,000 clones, 90% of them seen just once; the ten biggest clones take up approximately 0.98%.

This receptor was identified in a woman aged 40 to 50 with COVID-19, enrolled during active disease. The chain uses TRBV4-2 and TRBJ2-2; D perhaps matches TRBD1 (6 bases). Sequences were obtained from peripheral blood. The CDR3 DNA sequence: TGTGCCAGCAGCCACGACGGACAGATCCGTGCGAACACCGGGGAGCTGTTTTTT. As protein: CASSHDGQIRANTGELFF.